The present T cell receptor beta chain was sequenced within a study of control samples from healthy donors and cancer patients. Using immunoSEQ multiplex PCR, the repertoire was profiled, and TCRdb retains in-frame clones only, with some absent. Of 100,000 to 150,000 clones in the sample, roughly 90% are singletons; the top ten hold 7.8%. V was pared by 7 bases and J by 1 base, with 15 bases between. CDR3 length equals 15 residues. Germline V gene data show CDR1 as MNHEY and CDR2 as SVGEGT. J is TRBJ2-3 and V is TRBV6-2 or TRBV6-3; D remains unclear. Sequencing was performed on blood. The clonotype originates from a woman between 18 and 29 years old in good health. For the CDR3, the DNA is TGTGCCAGCACCCCTCGGGCCTGGGGCACAGATACGCAGTATTTT. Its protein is CASTPRAWGTDTQYF.